This T cell receptor (beta chain) emerged from a study of blood T cells in healthy people across ages (dated by TCRdb to the mid-2010s). As for the study more broadly: In model experiments, roughly one uniquely barcoded TCR beta cDNA molecule per two T cells was captured by template switching. Using the same blood draw, the study looked at two additional independent replicas of 1 million unique cDNA reads for two donors, one aged 18 to 29 and the other aged 80 or older. Using deep sequencing normalized with unique cDNA molecular identifiers, the study measured how TCR beta repertoire diversity changes with age. Donors were grouped into four age groups: young (average roughly 17 years), middle-aged (less than 40), aged (62) and long-lived (roughly 80). To avoid experimental bias, donors of different ages were spread randomly across the sequencing lanes.

Of note for this clonotype: Its specific antigen is unknown. No per-base quality is available; no much larger clone lies one base away.

Preparation of the library involved 5' RACE. Sequencer: Illumina HiSeq 2500. A second PCR of roughly 7 to 12 cycles was run with a J-beta primer mix and a sample-barcoded 5' primer. A unique molecular identifier was introduced onto each TCR beta cDNA molecule by a template-switch 5' adaptor carrying 12 random nucleotides. Each sample yielded at least 3 million CDR3-containing paired-end reads. First-strand cDNA was synthesized from all RNA with the Mint cDNA synthesis kit, primed by a TRBC-specific oligonucleotide. Following uracil-DNA glycosylase treatment, a first 18-cycle PCR with universal primers M1SS and BC2_uni_R was performed on all cDNA. The study's processing was this. For normalization, 1 million high-quality reads, each with a distinct molecular identifier, were randomly selected from each sample. Reads with shared molecular identifiers were discarded instead of being binned into consensus sequences. CDR3 identification, clonotype clustering and error correction used MiTCR with a Q25 quality threshold and the strictest error-elimination algorithm. A nonparametric unseen species model with Euler transformation was used to estimate lower-bound total TCR beta diversity. TCRdb reprocessed the public reads (quality trimming at Q25 with fastp, clone calling with MiXCR) and kept in-frame beta chains. Rows with one shared CDR3 protein collapse into an entry with the most common genes and DNA. The V and J calls shown here were made by TCRdb, not taken from the authors' results. The sample includes under 1 million distinct CDR3 sequences, with around 42% observed a single time. The ten largest clones take up roughly a fifth of the sample.

Donors were 35 to 40 systemically healthy Caucasian individuals from Russia aged 6 to 90 years. About 10 milliliters of peripheral blood were collected from each donor into EDTA-treated Vacutainer tubes. PBMCs were isolated by Ficoll-Paque density-gradient centrifugation, with at least 6 million obtained per sample. Trizol reagent was used to extract total RNA from PBMCs, with at least 6 micrograms per sample. The percentages of naive CD45RAhigh/CD27high T cells were determined by flow cytometry on a PBMC aliquot from every donor. Spanning cysteine to phenylalanine, the CDR3 consists of 14 amino acids. Of the read, only the CDR3 DNA is kept; its 42 bases are in frame from base 1. V is shortened by 0 bases, J by 14 bases, and the region joining them spans 14 bases. The germline V gene provides CDR1 SGHTA and CDR2 FQGNSA. Beyond this particular receptor, the publication reports: The percentage of naive T cells measured by flow cytometry correlated strongly with observed TCR beta diversity. Conclusive comparison of naive and antigen-experienced compartments was prevented by the profiling of bulk unsorted PBMCs. Total diversity estimates from one million sequenced T cells were considered lower bounds and underestimates. Donor CMV infection status was unknown, potentially confounding age-related changes in expanded clonotypes. Observed TCR beta diversity per million T cells fell roughly linearly with age, and a significant reduction was already apparent by age approximately 40. Compared with the aged group, more naive CD4+ T cells, fewer expanded clones and increased TCR diversity were shown by the long-lived group, suggesting age selection.

The rearranged chain carries TRBV7-2 and TRBJ1-6; TRBD1 is a weak D gene call, 6 bases matching. The origin of this receptor is a man aged 55 to 70 in good health. The specimen sequenced was blood. The DNA sequence is TGTGCCAGCAGCTTAGCCCGGACAGCCTCAGCCCTCCACTTT. It translates to CASSLARTASALHF.